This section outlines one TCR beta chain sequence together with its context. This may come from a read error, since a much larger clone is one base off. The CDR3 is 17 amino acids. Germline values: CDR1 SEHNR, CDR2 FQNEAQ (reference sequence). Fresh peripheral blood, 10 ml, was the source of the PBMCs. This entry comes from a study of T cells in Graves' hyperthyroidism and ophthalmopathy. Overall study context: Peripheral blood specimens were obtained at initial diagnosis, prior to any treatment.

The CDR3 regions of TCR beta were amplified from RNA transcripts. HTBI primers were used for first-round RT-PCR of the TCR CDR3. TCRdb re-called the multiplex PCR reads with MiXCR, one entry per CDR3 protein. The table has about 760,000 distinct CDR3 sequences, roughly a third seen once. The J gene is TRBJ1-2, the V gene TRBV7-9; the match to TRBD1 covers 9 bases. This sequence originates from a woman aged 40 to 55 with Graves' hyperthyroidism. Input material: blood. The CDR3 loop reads CTSRQREMDRGDYGYTF. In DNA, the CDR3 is TGTACCAGCAGGCAACGCGAAATGGACAGGGGAGACTATGGCTACACCTTC.